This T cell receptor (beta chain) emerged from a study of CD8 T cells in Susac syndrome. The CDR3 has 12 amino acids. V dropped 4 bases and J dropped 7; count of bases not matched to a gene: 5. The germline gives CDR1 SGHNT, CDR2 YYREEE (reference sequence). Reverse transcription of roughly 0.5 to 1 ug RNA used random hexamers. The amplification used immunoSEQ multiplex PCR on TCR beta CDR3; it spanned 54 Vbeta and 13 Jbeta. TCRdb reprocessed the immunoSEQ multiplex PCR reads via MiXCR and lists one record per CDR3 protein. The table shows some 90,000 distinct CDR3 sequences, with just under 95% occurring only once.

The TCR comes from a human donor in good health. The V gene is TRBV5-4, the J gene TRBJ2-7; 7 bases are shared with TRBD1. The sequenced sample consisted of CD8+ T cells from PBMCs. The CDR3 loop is CASSHDRAEQYF. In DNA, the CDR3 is TGTGCCAGCAGCCATGACAGGGCAGAGCAGTACTTC.